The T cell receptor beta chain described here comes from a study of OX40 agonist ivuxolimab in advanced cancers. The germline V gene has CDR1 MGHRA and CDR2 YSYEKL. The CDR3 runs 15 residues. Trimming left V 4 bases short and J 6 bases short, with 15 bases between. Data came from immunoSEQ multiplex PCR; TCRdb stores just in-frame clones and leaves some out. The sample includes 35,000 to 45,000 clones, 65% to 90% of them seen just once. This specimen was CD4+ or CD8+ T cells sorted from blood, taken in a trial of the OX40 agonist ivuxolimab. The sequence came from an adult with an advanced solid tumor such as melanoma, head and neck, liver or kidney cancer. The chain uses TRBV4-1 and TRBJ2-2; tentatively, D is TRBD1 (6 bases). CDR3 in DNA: TGCGCCAGCAGCCTGTTAAACAGGGTCGCCGGGGAGCTGTTTTTT. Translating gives CASSLLNRVAGELFF.